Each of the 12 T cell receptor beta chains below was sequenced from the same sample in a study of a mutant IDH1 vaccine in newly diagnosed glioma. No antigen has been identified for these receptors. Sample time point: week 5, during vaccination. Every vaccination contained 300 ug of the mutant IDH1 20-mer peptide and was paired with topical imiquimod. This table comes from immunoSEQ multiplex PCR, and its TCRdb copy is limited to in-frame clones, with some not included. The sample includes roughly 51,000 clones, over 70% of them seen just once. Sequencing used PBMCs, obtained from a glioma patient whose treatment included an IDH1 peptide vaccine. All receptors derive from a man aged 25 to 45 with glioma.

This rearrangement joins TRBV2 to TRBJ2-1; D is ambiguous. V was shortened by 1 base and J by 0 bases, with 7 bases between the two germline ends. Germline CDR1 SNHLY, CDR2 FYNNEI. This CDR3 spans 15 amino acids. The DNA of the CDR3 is TGTGCCAGCAGTGAAGGCCAGAGCTCCTACAATGAGCAGTTCTTC. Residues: CASSEGQSSYNEQFF.

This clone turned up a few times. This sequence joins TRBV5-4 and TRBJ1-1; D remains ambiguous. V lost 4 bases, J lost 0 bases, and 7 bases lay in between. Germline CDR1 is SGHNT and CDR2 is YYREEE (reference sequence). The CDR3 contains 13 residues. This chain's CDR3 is CASSNVMNTEAFF. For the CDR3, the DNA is TGTGCCAGCAGCAACGTCATGAACACTGAAGCTTTCTTT.

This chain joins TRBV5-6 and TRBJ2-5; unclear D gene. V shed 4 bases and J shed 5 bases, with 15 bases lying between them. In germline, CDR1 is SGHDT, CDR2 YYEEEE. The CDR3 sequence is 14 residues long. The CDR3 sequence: CASSPTDPWETQYF. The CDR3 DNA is TGTGCCAGCAGCCCTACCGACCCCTGGGAGACCCAGTACTTC.

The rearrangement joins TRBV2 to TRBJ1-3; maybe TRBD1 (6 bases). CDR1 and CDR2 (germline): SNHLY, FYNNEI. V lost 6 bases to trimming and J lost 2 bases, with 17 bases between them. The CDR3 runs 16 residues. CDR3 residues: CASSLLLGATGNTIYF. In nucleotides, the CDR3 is TGTGCCAGCAGCCTGCTTTTGGGGGCGACTGGAAACACCATATATTTT. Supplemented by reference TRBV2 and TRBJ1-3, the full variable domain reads EPEVTQTPSHQVTQMGQEVILRCVPISNHLYFYWYRQILGQKVEFLVSFYNNEISEKSEIFDDQFSVERPDGSNFTLKIRSTKLEDSAMYFCASSLLLGATGNTIYFGEGSWLTVV.

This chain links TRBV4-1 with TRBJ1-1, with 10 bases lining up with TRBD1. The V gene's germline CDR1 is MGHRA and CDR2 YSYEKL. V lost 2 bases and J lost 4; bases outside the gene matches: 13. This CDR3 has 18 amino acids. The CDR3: CASSQYLQRQGARTEAFF. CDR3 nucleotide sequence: TGCGCCAGCAGCCAATATCTCCAGAGACAGGGGGCGCGCACTGAAGCTTTCTTT.

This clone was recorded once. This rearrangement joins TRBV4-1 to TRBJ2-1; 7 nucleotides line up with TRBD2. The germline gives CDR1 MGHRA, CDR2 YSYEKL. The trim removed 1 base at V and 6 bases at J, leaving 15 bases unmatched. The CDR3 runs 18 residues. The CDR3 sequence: CASSQAKSGTMTGNEQFF. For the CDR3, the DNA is TGCGCCAGCAGCCAAGCGAAATCCGGGACTATGACCGGCAATGAGCAGTTCTTC.

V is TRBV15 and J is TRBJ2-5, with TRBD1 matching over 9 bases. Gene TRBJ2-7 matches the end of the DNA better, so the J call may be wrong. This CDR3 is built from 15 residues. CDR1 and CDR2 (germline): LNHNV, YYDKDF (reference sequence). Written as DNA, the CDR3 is TGTGCCACCAGCAGGGGACAGGGCGCTATATACGAGCAGTACTTC. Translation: CATSRGQGAIYEQYF.

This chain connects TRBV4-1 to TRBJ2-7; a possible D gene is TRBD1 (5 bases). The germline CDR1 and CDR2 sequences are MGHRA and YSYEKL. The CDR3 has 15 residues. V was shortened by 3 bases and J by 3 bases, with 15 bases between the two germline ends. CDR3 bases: TGCGCCAGCAGCCAGGAGCTACAGGTGGGCTACGAGCAGTACTTC. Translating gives CASSQELQVGYEQYF.

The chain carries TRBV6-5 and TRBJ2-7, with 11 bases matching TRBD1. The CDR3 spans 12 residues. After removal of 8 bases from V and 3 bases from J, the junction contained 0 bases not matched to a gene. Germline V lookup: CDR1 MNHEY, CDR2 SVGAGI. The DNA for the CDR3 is TGTGCCAGCGGGACAGGGGGCTACGAGCAGTACTTC. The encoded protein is CASGTGGYEQYF.

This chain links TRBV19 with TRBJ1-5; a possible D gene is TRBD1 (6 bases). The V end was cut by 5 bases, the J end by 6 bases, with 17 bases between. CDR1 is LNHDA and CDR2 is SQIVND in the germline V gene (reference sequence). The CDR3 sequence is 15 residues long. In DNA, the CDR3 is TGTGCCAGTAGTGCCGCGGGGGCGGGTGGTCAGCCCCAGCATTTT. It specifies CASSAAGAGGQPQHF.

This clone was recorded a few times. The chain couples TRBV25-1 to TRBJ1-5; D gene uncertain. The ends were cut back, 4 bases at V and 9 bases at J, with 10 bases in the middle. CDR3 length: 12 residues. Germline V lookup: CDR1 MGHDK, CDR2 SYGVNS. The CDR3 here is CASSAIGGPQHF. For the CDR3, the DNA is TGTGCCAGCAGTGCCATCGGAGGGCCCCAGCATTTT.

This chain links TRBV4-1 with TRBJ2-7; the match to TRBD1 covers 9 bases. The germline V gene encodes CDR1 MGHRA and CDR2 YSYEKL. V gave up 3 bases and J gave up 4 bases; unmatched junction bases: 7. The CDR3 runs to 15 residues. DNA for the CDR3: TGCGCCAGCAGCCAGGCAGGACAGGGGTGGTACGAGCAGTACTTC. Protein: CASSQAGQGWYEQYF.